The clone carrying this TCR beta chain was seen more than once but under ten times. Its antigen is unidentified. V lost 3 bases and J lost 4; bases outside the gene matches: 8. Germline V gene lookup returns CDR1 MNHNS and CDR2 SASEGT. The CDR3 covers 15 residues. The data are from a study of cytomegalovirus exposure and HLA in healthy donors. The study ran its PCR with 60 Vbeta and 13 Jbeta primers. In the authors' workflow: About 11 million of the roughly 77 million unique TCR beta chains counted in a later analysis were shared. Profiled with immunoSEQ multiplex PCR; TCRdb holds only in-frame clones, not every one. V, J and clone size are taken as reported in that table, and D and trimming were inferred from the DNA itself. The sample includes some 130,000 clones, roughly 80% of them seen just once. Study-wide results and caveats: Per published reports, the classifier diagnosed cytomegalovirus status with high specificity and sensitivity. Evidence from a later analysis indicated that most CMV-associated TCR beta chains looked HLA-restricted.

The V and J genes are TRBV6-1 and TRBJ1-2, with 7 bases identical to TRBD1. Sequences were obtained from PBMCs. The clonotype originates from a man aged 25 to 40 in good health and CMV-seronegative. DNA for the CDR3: TGTGCCAGCAGTGAGGGAAAGACAGGGCCCTATGGCTACACCTTC. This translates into CASSEGKTGPYGYTF.